The 7 T cell receptor beta chains in this list originate from one sample, sequenced in a study of tumor and adjacent non-tumor tissue in lung cancer. A modified ARM-PCR protocol with three rounds of nested PCR amplified TCRbeta. TCRdb redid the calling of the multiplex PCR reads with MiXCR, one entry per CDR3 protein. The sample yields tens of thousands of distinct CDR3 sequences, around 60% seen once. No cell sorting was done before RNA was extracted from the tissue. The sequenced sample consisted of lung tumor tissue. The receptors shown here come from a man in his fifties with non-small cell lung cancer.

To note about this clonotype: This may be a read error: a much more frequent sequence differs by one nucleotide. The chain employs TRBV4-1 and TRBJ2-1, with D possibly TRBD2 on 5 matching bases. The CDR3 spans 16 residues. Germline CDR1 is MGHRA and CDR2 is YSYEKL. The CDR3 coding sequence is TGCGCCAGCAGCCAAGATCGGAGGCCCAAAAACAATGAGCAGTCCTTC. Encoded protein: CASSQDRRPKNNEQSF.

The sample holds many counts of this clonotype. The chain combines TRBV5-5 with TRBJ2-1, with D maybe TRBD1 (6 bases). The CDR3 is 12 residues long. Deletions cut 4 bases from V and 8 bases from J, with 10 bases between. Germline values: CDR1 SGHKS, CDR2 YYEKEE (reference sequence). CDR3 protein: CASSHRDHEQFF. Written as DNA, the CDR3 is TGTGCCAGCAGCCACAGGGATCATGAGCAGTTCTTC.

This clonotype has ten or more counts. The chain has TRBV6-5 and TRBJ2-5; 8 nucleotides match TRBD1. The J segment lost 4 bases and the V segment lost 5 bases, leaving 6 bases of the junction unmatched. This CDR3 has 14 amino acids. CDR1 MNHEY and CDR2 SVGAGI come from the germline V gene. The CDR3 DNA reads as TGTGCCAGCAGTCCCAGGGGGCTAGGAGAGACCCAGTACTTC. It is translated as CASSPRGLGETQYF.

This clonotype turned up a few times. A read error may explain this, as a much larger clone is one base away. This chain uses TRBV29-1 with TRBJ2-6; a weak D match, TRBD2 (6 bases). The germline CDR1 and CDR2 sequences are SQVTM and ANQGSEA. The CDR3 is 12 amino acids. In DNA, the CDR3 is TGCAGCATCGGGGGTGGGGCCAACGTCCTGATTTTC. Translation: CSIGGGANVLIF.

Only one count was recorded for this clonotype. A much larger clonotype is one base distant, so this may be a read error. This chain uses TRBV4-1 with TRBJ2-2; tentative D call: TRBD2 (6 bases). V lost 8 bases and J lost 6, with 10 bases in between. Germline V lookup: CDR1 MGHRA, CDR2 YSYEKL. The CDR3 covers 12 residues. CDR3 protein: CASRESAGELFF. DNA of the CDR3: TGCGCCAGCCGGGAGAGCGCCGGGGAGCTGTTTTTT.

Concerning this clonotype itself: The CDR3 end shows no conserved phenylalanine or tryptophan, and so a read error is likely. This chain uses TRBV6-1 with TRBJ2-1; 10 bases line up with TRBD2. Germline V lookup: CDR1 MNHNS, CDR2 SASEGT. The CDR3 loop spans 15 amino acids. V was pared by 3 bases and J by 3 bases, with 2 bases of the junction left unmatched. Here the CDR3 reads CASSEGTSVYNEQFY. The DNA for the CDR3 is TGTGCCAGCAGTGAGGGGACTAGCGTCTACAATGAGCAGTTCTAC.

This clonotype has a single count. The CDR3 does not close with the conserved phenylalanine or tryptophan, likely indicating a read error. In nucleotides, the CDR3 is TGTGCCAGCAGCCAAGGGCGAACTGGGGTAGAGACCCAGTACCTC. This codes for CASSQGRTGVETQYL. The chain carries TRBV4-2 and TRBJ2-5; D remains ambiguous. The ends were cut back, 1 base at V and 4 bases at J, with 13 bases in the middle. Germline V gene lookup returns CDR1 LGHNA and CDR2 YNFKEQ. CDR3 length equals 15 residues.